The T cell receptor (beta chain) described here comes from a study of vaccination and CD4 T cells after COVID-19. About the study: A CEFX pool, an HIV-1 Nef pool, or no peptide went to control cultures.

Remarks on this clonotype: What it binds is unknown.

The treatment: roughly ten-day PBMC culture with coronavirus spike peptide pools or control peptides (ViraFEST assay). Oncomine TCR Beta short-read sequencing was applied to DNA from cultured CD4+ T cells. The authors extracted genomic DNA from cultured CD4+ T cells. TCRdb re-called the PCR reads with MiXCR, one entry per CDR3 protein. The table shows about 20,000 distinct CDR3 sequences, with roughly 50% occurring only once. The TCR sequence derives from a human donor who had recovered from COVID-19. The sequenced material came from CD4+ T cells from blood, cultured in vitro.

The CDR3, as DNA: TGTGCCAGTACGAGTACAGGGGGCTACTATGGCTACACCTTC. As protein: CASTSTGGYYGYTF. The V call is TRBV19, the J call TRBJ1-2; TRBD1 aligns across 9 bases. The germline V gene encodes CDR1 LNHDA and CDR2 SQIVND (reference sequence). Trimming removed 7 bases from V and 3 bases from J; junction bases left unmatched: 6. This CDR3 region has 14 residues.